Each of the 25 T cell receptor beta chains below was sequenced from the same sample in a study of T-cell memory formation after mild COVID-19. MiXCR, run by TCRdb on the 5' RACE reads, gives a single entry per CDR3 protein. The sample includes more than 300,000 distinct CDR3 sequences, roughly an eighth of them seen just once. Sequencing used PBMCs or a T cell subset sorted from them (not recorded which). These receptors were taken from a man between 18 and 35 years old who had mild COVID-19 (a few samples of this study predate the infection). Cell type and time point are not known.

This rearrangement joins TRBV6-1 to TRBJ1-5; 7 positions match TRBD1. V trimming: 5 bases; J trimming: 4 bases; junction bases outside the gene matches: 11. Germline CDR1 MNHNS, CDR2 SASEGT. CDR3 length: 16 residues. This chain's CDR3 is CASSSYARQGNQPQHF. For the CDR3, the DNA is TGTGCCAGCAGTTCCTACGCCAGACAGGGTAATCAGCCCCAGCATTTT.

This clonotype was seen only a few times. J is TRBJ2-5 and V is TRBV11-3; TRBD1 matches 8 bases. The ends lost 3 bases at V and 1 base at J; junction bases unmatched: 1. The CDR3 is made up of 14 amino acids. Germline V gene sequence: CDR1 SGHNT, CDR2 YENEEA. The CDR3, as DNA: TGTGCCAGCAGCTTGACAGGGGTCCAAGAGACCCAGTACTTC. It is translated as CASSLTGVQETQYF.

This clonotype came up once. The CDR3 ends on some other residue instead of the conserved phenylalanine or tryptophan, so this is likely a read error. This sequence joins TRBV4-3 and TRBJ2-7; the D call may be TRBD1 or TRBD2 (6 bases each). CDR3 size: 15 residues. CDR1 and CDR2 from the germline V gene are LGHNA and YSLEER. V lost 6 bases, J lost 0 bases, and 15 bases lay in between. The DNA for the CDR3 is TGCGCCAGCAGGGTTGGTCCGGGGGCCTCCTACGAGCAGTACTCC. Translation gives CASRVGPGASYEQYS.

This clonotype has at least ten counts. The rearrangement joins TRBV7-9 to TRBJ2-7, with 7 bases lining up with TRBD1. Germline V gene lookup returns CDR1 SEHNR and CDR2 FQNEAQ (reference sequence). The junction had 2 bases not matched to a gene; V was cut back by 4 bases and J by 5 bases. This CDR3 has 12 residues. CDR3: CASSSTGDEQYF. CDR3 bases: TGTGCCAGCAGCTCAACAGGGGACGAGCAGTACTTC. The variable domain in full, with the rest retrieved from reference TRBV7-9 and TRBJ2-7, is DTGVSQNPRHKITKRGQNVTFRCDPISEHNRLYWYRQTLGQGPEFLTYFQNEAQLEKSRLLSDRFSAERPKGSFSTLEIQRTEQGDSAMYLCASSSTGDEQYFGPGTRLTVT.

The chain links TRBV6-2 or TRBV6-3 to TRBJ2-7; a possible D gene is TRBD2 (6 bases). Trimming removed 0 bases from V and 7 bases from J, with 7 bases in between. Germline V gene sequence: CDR1 MNHEY, CDR2 SVGEGT. The CDR3 spans 12 residues. CDR3 loop: CASSYSRGEQYV. In nucleotides, the CDR3 is TGTGCCAGCAGTTACTCCCGGGGGGAGCAGTACGTC.

The rearrangement joins TRBV5-5 to TRBJ1-1; possibly TRBD1 for D (5 bases). Trimming took 1 base from V and 0 from J, leaving 13 bases between them. The CDR3 length is 16 residues. Germline V gives CDR1 SGHKS, CDR2 YYEKEE (reference sequence). For the CDR3, the DNA is TGTGCCAGCAGCTTGCGTTCCGACAGTCTGAACACTGAAGCTTTCTTT. Its translation is CASSLRSDSLNTEAFF. The whole variable domain, filled in from reference TRBV5-5 and TRBJ1-1, reads DAGVTQSPTHLIKTRGQQVTLRCSPISGHKSVSWYQQVLGQGPQFIFQYYEKEERGRGNFPDRFSARQFPNYSSELNVNALLLGDSALYLCASSLRSDSLNTEAFFGQGTRLTVV.

The rearrangement uses TRBV3-1 and TRBJ1-1; D remains ambiguous. CDR1 and CDR2 from the germline V gene are LGHDT and YNNKEL (reference sequence). The CDR3 extends over 13 amino acids. The V gene lost 4 bases and the J gene lost 4 bases, with 10 bases spanning the gap. CDR3 nucleotide sequence: TGTGCCAGCAGCCCACGGACTAGCACTGAAGCTTTCTTT. It encodes CASSPRTSTEAFF. The whole variable domain, filled in from reference TRBV3-1 and TRBJ1-1, reads DTAVSQTPKYLVTQMGNDKSIKCEQNLGHDTMYWYKQDSKKFLKIMFSYNNKELIINETVPNRFSPKSPDKAHLNLHINSLELGDSAVYFCASSPRTSTEAFFGQGTRLTVV.

In this sample, this clonotype turned up a few times. The chain joins TRBV28 to TRBJ2-7; D is possibly TRBD1 or TRBD2 (6 bases each). The CDR3 is 13 residues long. The germline gives CDR1 MDHEN, CDR2 SYDVKM. V lost 7 bases, J lost 2 bases, and 12 bases lay in between. The CDR3 coding sequence is TGTGCCAGCAAGGAGGGGGGAACCTACGAGCAGTACGTC. Translation: CASKEGGTYEQYV.

The rearrangement uses TRBV5-1 and TRBJ2-5; perhaps TRBD1 as D (5 bases). Germline V gene data show CDR1 as SGHRS and CDR2 as YFSETQ. The V end was cut by 3 bases, the J end by 5 bases, with 23 bases between. The CDR3 has 17 residues. In DNA, the CDR3 is TGCGCCAGCAGCTCTACCAGCCTAGGAACATGGGGCGAGACCCAGTACTTC. Protein sequence: CASSSTSLGTWGETQYF.

J is TRBJ2-3 and V is TRBV7-2, with 10 bases aligning to TRBD2. The CDR3 is 18 amino acids. Germline V gene sequence: CDR1 SGHTA, CDR2 FQGNSA. Trimming at V came to 5 bases and at J to 0 bases, leaving 11 bases not matched to a gene. The CDR3 DNA sequence: TGTGCCAGCAGCCTGGCGGCTAGCGGGGGACTCAGCACAGATACGCAGTATTTT. This translates into CASSLAASGGLSTDTQYF.

The rearrangement links TRBV7-2 to TRBJ1-1; D unresolved. Germline V gives CDR1 SGHTA, CDR2 FQGNSA. The germline V and J ends were trimmed by 3 bases and 0 bases, with 8 bases remaining between them. This CDR3 is built from 14 residues. In DNA form, the CDR3 reads TGTGCCAGCAGCTTTCTGGGGATGAACACTGAAGCTTTCTTT. Translation gives CASSFLGMNTEAFF.

The J gene is TRBJ2-7, the V gene TRBV12-3 or TRBV12-4; 9 bases fit TRBD2. The junction had 6 bases not matched to a gene; V was cut back by 4 bases and J by 2 bases. The CDR3 sequence is 15 residues long. The DNA for the CDR3 is TGTGCCAGCAGTTCAGGCGGGGGGGCTCCCTACGAGCAGTACTTC. Its protein product is CASSSGGGAPYEQYF.

V and J are TRBV27 and TRBJ1-1; the match to TRBD1 covers 7 bases. CDR1 and CDR2 (germline): MNHEY, SMNVEV (reference sequence). The CDR3 consists of 11 residues. The trim removed 6 bases at V and 8 bases at J, leaving 3 bases unmatched. The CDR3, as DNA: TGTGCCAGCAGCTCGGGACAGGAAGCTTTCTTT. Its protein product is CASSSGQEAFF.

The J gene is TRBJ1-1, the V gene TRBV7-9; a possible D gene is TRBD1 (6 bases). Germline lookup yields CDR1 SEHNR and CDR2 FQNEAQ (reference sequence). Trimming took 6 bases from V and 6 from J, leaving 17 bases between them. The CDR3 runs to 14 residues. CDR3 loop: CASRREGGVAEAFF. For the CDR3, the DNA is TGTGCCAGCAGGAGGGAGGGGGGGGTCGCTGAAGCTTTCTTT.

This clonotype was seen a handful of times. The rearrangement joins TRBV6-2 or TRBV6-3 to TRBJ1-5; tentatively, D is TRBD1 (5 bases). The germline V gene has CDR1 MNHEY and CDR2 SVGEGT. The CDR3 consists of 16 residues. The germline V and J ends were trimmed by 0 bases and 1 base, with 10 bases remaining between them. The CDR3 DNA reads as TGTGCCAGCAGTTACTCTGGGGGATTCAGCAATCAGCCCCAGCATTTT. Translated, it gives CASSYSGGFSNQPQHF.

On this clonotype itself: With a much larger clone just one base away, this may be a read error. The genes are TRBV24-1 and TRBJ2-5; TRBD2 matches at 13 bases. This CDR3 is built from 18 residues. Germline V gene data show CDR1 as KGHDR and CDR2 as SFDVKD. The CDR3 here is CATSDPMGLAGTQETQCF. The CDR3 DNA reads TGTGCCACCAGTGATCCCATGGGACTAGCGGGGACACAAGAGACCCAGTGCTTC.

The chain combines TRBV11-3 with TRBJ2-7; TRBD2 aligns across 7 bases. The junction had 7 bases not matched to a gene; V was cut back by 6 bases and J by 5 bases. This CDR3 has 13 amino acids. Germline loops: CDR1 SGHNT, CDR2 YENEEA. The CDR3 DNA sequence: TGTGCCAGCAGTGTGGGGGGGTTCCACGAGCAGTACTTC. Protein: CASSVGGFHEQYF.

There are a few counts of this clonotype. The CDR3 reads CASTRRPGELFF. The CDR3, as DNA: TGTGCCAGTACACGGAGACCCGGGGAGCTGTTTTTT. The chain carries TRBV19 and TRBJ2-2; D gene uncertain. The ends were cut back, 7 bases at V and 6 bases at J, with 9 bases in the middle. Germline V lookup: CDR1 LNHDA, CDR2 SQIVND (reference sequence). This CDR3 spans 12 amino acids.

The chain couples TRBV9 to TRBJ1-1; TRBD1 is a possible D gene (5 bases). The CDR3 has 14 amino acids. Germline-derived CDR1 and CDR2 are SGDLS and YYNGEE. Between the trimmed V and J ends, which lost 4 bases and 5 bases, there was a span of 15 bases. Written as DNA, the CDR3 is TGTGCCAGCAGCCCAGGCCGGGGCCAAACTGAAGCTTTCTTT. Translation: CASSPGRGQTEAFF.

This clonotype was seen a handful of times. J is TRBJ2-3 and V is TRBV4-2, with TRBD2 matching over 7 bases. CDR1 LGHNA and CDR2 YNFKEQ come from the germline V gene. The CDR3 totals 17 residues. Trimming removed 1 base from V and 1 base from J; junction bases left unmatched: 8. The CDR3 spells CASSQVSSGVRTDTQYF. The CDR3 bases are TGTGCCAGCAGCCAAGTCTCCAGCGGGGTGCGCACAGATACGCAGTATTTT.

This clonotype turned up a few times. The chain has TRBV5-1 and TRBJ1-6, with D possibly being TRBD1 (5 bases). V was pared by 5 bases and J by 9 bases, with 12 bases between. There are 13 residues in the CDR3. Per germline, CDR1 SGHRS and CDR2 YFSETQ. CDR3 in amino acids: CASRGTDLSPLHF. CDR3 nucleotide sequence: TGCGCCAGCAGAGGGACGGATCTTTCACCCCTCCACTTT.

This clonotype was seen only a few times. This chain connects TRBV9 to TRBJ1-3, with TRBD1 identical over 10 bases. The V gene's germline CDR1 is SGDLS and CDR2 YYNGEE. Trimming removed 5 bases from V and 0 bases from J; junction bases left unmatched: 8. CDR3 size: 17 residues. Here the CDR3 DNA reads TGTGCCAGCAGTCGTAGGACAGGGGGTAGCTCTGGAAACACCATATATTTT. Its protein product is CASSRRTGGSSGNTIYF. Full variable domain (outside the CDR3, taken from reference TRBV9 and TRBJ1-3): DSGVTQTPKHLITATGQRVTLRCSPRSGDLSVYWYQQSLDQGLQFLIQYYNGEERAKGNILERFSAQQFPDLHSELNLSSLELGDSALYFCASSRRTGGSSGNTIYFGEGSWLTVV.

This clonotype turned up a few times. The CDR3 is CASIPGRYSNQPQHF. Written as DNA, the CDR3 is TGTGCCAGCATCCCGGGACGGTATAGCAATCAGCCCCAGCATTTT. The chain uses TRBV6-2 or TRBV6-3 and TRBJ1-5, with D possibly being TRBD1 (5 bases). Germline CDR1 MNHEY, CDR2 SVGEGT. The CDR3 runs to 15 residues. Trimming pared 7 bases from V and 0 bases from J, leaving 13 bases between.

This clonotype appeared a few times. The chain is built from TRBV5-5 and TRBJ2-1; 9 nucleotides align to TRBD1. The CDR3 totals 18 residues. J was trimmed by 9 bases and V by 0 bases; bases with no gene match: 16. From germline, CDR1 is SGHKS and CDR2 YYEKEE (reference sequence). The CDR3 nucleotides are TGTGCCAGCAGCTTGGCCATACAGGGGGCTACTTTCGGTGGTGAGCAGTTCTTC. Translated: CASSLAIQGATFGGEQFF.

The genes are TRBV27 and TRBJ2-1; perhaps TRBD1 as D (6 bases). V shed 7 bases and J shed 6 bases, with 13 bases lying between them. Germline V gene sequence: CDR1 MNHEY, CDR2 SMNVEV (reference sequence). CDR3 size: 13 residues. The CDR3 loop is CASKGQGPNEQFF. CDR3 DNA: TGTGCCAGCAAGGGGCAGGGGCCCAATGAGCAGTTCTTC.